This entry lists 21 T cell receptor beta chains sequenced from one sample in a study of vaccination and CD4 T cells after COVID-19 (dated by TCRdb to between 2021 and 2022). The antigens these receptors bind are not known. The label giving this sample's time point can be read as: late sampling 161 to 241 days after vaccination in a few convalescent patients. The sample's treatment or condition label is to be understood as: roughly 10-day PBMC culture with coronavirus spike peptide pools or control peptides (ViraFEST assay). Library preparation was by PCR. These reads were obtained on an Illumina iSeq 100. TCR sequencing of DNA from cultured CD4+ T cells used the Oncomine TCR Beta short-read assay at the Johns Hopkins FTIC core. TCRdb reanalyzed the raw reads on its own, using fastp at Q25 for trimming and MiXCR for clone calling, and kept in-frame beta chains. Each record represents a unique CDR3 protein, reported with the most common genes and DNA among its rows. The sample includes roughly 15,000 distinct CDR3 sequences, with about 50% observed a single time. Of the sample, approximately 17% falls within the top ten clones.

The specimen was CD4+ T cells from blood, cultured in vitro, collected about 7 months after SARS-CoV-2 vaccination. The receptor set was obtained from a human donor who had recovered from COVID-19.

CDR3 residues: CASSYVTGPHLHYGYTF. CDR3 sequence (DNA): TGTGCCAGCAGTTATGTGACAGGGCCCCACCTTCACTATGGCTACACCTTC. The chain recombines TRBV6-5 with TRBJ1-2; 7 positions agree with TRBD1. Trimming at V came to 3 bases and at J to 3 bases, leaving 13 bases not matched to a gene. The CDR3 runs to 17 residues. Germline lookup yields CDR1 MNHEY and CDR2 SVGAGI.

Within the sample, this clonotype is medium-sized. V usage is TRBV11-3 and J usage is TRBJ2-3; TRBD2 matches 8 bases. In germline, CDR1 is SGHNT, CDR2 YENEEA. The junction had 6 bases not matched to a gene; V was cut back by 5 bases and J by 2 bases. The CDR3 totals 15 residues. CDR3 loop: CASSRGSGDTDTQYF. The CDR3 DNA follows: TGTGCCAGCAGCAGAGGTAGCGGGGACACAGATACGCAGTATTTT. Full variable domain (missing parts from reference TRBV11-3 and TRBJ2-3): EAGVVQSPRYKIIEKKQPVAFWCNPISGHNTLYWYLQNLGQGPELLIRYENEEAVDDSQLPKDRFSAERLKGVDSTLKIQPAELGDSAVYLCASSRGSGDTDTQYFGPGTRLTVL.

The chain links TRBV7-8 to TRBJ2-7; the D is unclear. The CDR3 totals 15 residues. The V gene lost 1 base and the J gene lost 1 base, with 11 bases spanning the gap. Germline V gives CDR1 SGHVS, CDR2 FQNEAQ. The CDR3 DNA sequence: TGTGCCAGCAGCTTAGACGTAGCATATTCCTACGAGCAGTACTTC. Amino acids: CASSLDVAYSYEQYF.

The rearrangement links TRBV6-1 to TRBJ2-2, with D possibly matching TRBD1 (6 bases). This CDR3 region has 14 residues. Germline V CDR1 and CDR2: MNHNS, SASEGT. Trimming took off 6 bases at V and 6 bases at J, with 14 bases between the two ends. The CDR3 bases are TGTGCCAGCAGCAAAAACAGGGCTCCCGGGGAGCTGTTTTTT. This translates into CASSKNRAPGELFF.

The V call is TRBV7-2, the J call TRBJ2-5; D not resolved. The V gene lost 3 bases and the J gene lost 9 bases, with 14 bases spanning the gap. Germline lookup yields CDR1 SGHTA and CDR2 FQGNSA. The CDR3 has 13 residues. The CDR3 loop reads CASSLVIQPAQYF. The DNA of the CDR3 is TGTGCCAGCAGCTTGGTAATACAGCCAGCCCAGTACTTC.

The rearrangement joins TRBV20-1 to TRBJ2-3, with unresolved D. The CDR3 totals 13 residues. Germline CDR1 reads DFQATT; CDR2 reads SNEGSKA (reference sequence). The germline V and J ends were trimmed by 4 bases and 0 bases, with 8 bases remaining between them. The CDR3, as DNA: TGCAGTGCTATCGGGCTAAGCACAGATACGCAGTATTTT. Encoded protein: CSAIGLSTDTQYF.

CDR3 residues: CSARVSRELDTQYF. The CDR3 bases are TGCAGTGCTAGAGTCTCGAGGGAGTTAGATACGCAGTATTTT. The chain joins TRBV20-1 to TRBJ2-3; tentative D call: TRBD2 (5 bases). This CDR3 is built from 14 residues. Germline values: CDR1 DFQATT, CDR2 SNEGSKA (reference sequence). V was cut by 1 base and J by 5 bases, with 13 bases left in between.

The genes are TRBV6-2 or TRBV6-3 and TRBJ1-1, with no clear D. Trimming cost V 6 bases and J 1 base, with 9 bases left between them. The germline V gene has CDR1 MNHEY and CDR2 SVGEGT. The CDR3 loop spans 13 amino acids. The CDR3 reads CASREDGNTEAFF. For the CDR3, the DNA is TGTGCCAGCAGGGAGGACGGGAACACTGAAGCTTTCTTT.

This clonotype was observed a few times. The chain employs TRBV24-1 and TRBJ2-5, with a weak D call TRBD1 (6 bases). Germline V gives CDR1 KGHDR, CDR2 SFDVKD. The V end lost 9 bases, the J end lost 4 bases, and 11 bases lay between the germline ends. CDR3 length equals 12 residues. The CDR3 is CATAKTGETQYF. CDR3 coding DNA: TGTGCCACCGCCAAGACAGGAGAGACCCAGTACTTC.

In this sample, this clonotype turned up a few times. The chain links TRBV24-1 to TRBJ2-3; 13 bases are shared with TRBD2. The germline V gene has CDR1 KGHDR and CDR2 SFDVKD. The V and J ends lost 10 bases and 8 bases, in that order; junction bases with no gene match: 5. CDR3 length equals 13 residues. Written as DNA, the CDR3 is TGTGCCACTGAGACTAGCGGGGGGAGTACGCAGTATTTT. Protein sequence: CATETSGGSTQYF.

V is TRBV28 and J is TRBJ2-5; no reliable D call. V lost 4 bases and J 5 bases, leaving 20 bases between the germline ends. Per the germline V gene, CDR1 is MDHEN and CDR2 is SYDVKM. The CDR3 contains 16 residues. CDR3 sequence (DNA): TGTGCCAGCAGTTCAAAGATGGCAGCTTTGAGGGAGACCCAGTACTTC. Translating gives CASSSKMAALRETQYF.

The chain joins TRBV24-1 to TRBJ2-7; D is undetermined. This CDR3 contains 15 residues. V lost 4 bases to trimming and J lost 6 bases, with 18 bases between them. The V gene's germline CDR1 is KGHDR and CDR2 SFDVKD. The CDR3 region is CATSDSGSPLREQYF. For the CDR3, the DNA is TGTGCCACCAGTGACTCCGGGTCCCCCCTCCGCGAGCAGTACTTC.

The chain combines TRBV6-2 or TRBV6-3 with TRBJ2-5; the D gene is possibly TRBD2 (5 bases). Germline values: CDR1 MNHEY, CDR2 SVGEGT. CDR3 size: 15 residues. Trimming cost V 5 bases and J 7 bases, with 20 bases left between them. The CDR3, as DNA: TGTGCCAGCAGTCGCTGGGAGAGGGAACACGGGACCCAGTACTTC. The encoded protein is CASSRWEREHGTQYF.

CDR3 in amino acids: CASSLGWREGRNNEQFF. The CDR3 nucleotides read TGTGCCAGCAGCTTAGGTTGGCGGGAGGGCCGGAACAATGAGCAGTTCTTC. The chain is built from TRBV7-9 and TRBJ2-1, with 9 bases aligning to TRBD2. Germline CDR1 is SEHNR and CDR2 is FQNEAQ (reference sequence). V trimming: 1 base; J trimming: 5 bases; junction bases outside the gene matches: 9. CDR3 length: 17 residues.

This clonotype was recorded once. The chain recombines TRBV24-1 with TRBJ1-1; no clear D gene. Germline CDR1 KGHDR, CDR2 SFDVKD. The germline V and J ends were trimmed by 9 bases and 2 bases, with 12 bases remaining between them. CDR3 length: 13 amino acids. The CDR3 DNA follows: TGTGCCACCCGCGGGCAATCTAACACTGAAGCTTTCTTT. It translates to CATRGQSNTEAFF.

This clonotype was detected once. The V gene is TRBV19, the J gene TRBJ1-5; D remains unclear. Between the trimmed V and J ends, which lost 1 base and 9 bases, there was a span of 10 bases. The CDR3 sequence is 13 residues long. CDR1 LNHDA and CDR2 SQIVND come from the germline V gene (reference sequence). For the CDR3, the DNA is TGTGCCAGTAGTATAGTGACGGGCGGGCCCCAGCATTTT. It is translated as CASSIVTGGPQHF. The complete variable domain, with remaining parts taken from reference TRBV19 and TRBJ1-5, reads DGGITQSPKYLFRKEGQNVTLSCEQNLNHDAMYWYRQDPGQGLRLIYYSQIVNDFQKGDIAEGYSVSREKKESFPLTVTSAQKNPTAFYLCASSIVTGGPQHFGDGTRLSIL.

Only a few counts were recorded for this clonotype. A read error may account for a junction end that differs from germline. This rearrangement joins TRBV19 to TRBJ1-5; possibly TRBD1 for D (6 bases). The CDR3 runs 13 residues. In germline, CDR1 is LNHDA, CDR2 SQIVND (reference sequence). In nucleotides, the CDR3 is TGTGCCAGTAATTTGGACAGCACTCAGCCCCAGCATTTT. This gives the protein CASNLDSTQPQHF. Looking up the rest from reference TRBV19 and TRBJ1-5 gives the full variable domain: DGGITQSPKYLFRKEGQNVTLSCEQNLNHDAMYWYRQDPGQGLRLIYYSQIVNDFQKGDIAEGYSVSREKKESFPLTVTSAQKNPTAFYLCASNLDSTQPQHFGDGTRLSIL.

This clonotype was counted between two and nine times. V is TRBV20-1 and J is TRBJ1-1; D is perhaps TRBD1 (6 bases). The CDR3 length is 14 residues. V was shortened by 6 bases and J by 1 base, with 15 bases between the two germline ends. Germline V lookup: CDR1 DFQATT, CDR2 SNEGSKA (reference sequence). CDR3 nucleotides: TGCAGTGCGTTGGGGGGCAGGACGAACACTGAAGCTTTCTTT. Translating it yields CSALGGRTNTEAFF.

The chain links TRBV20-1 to TRBJ1-5; weak D call: TRBD1 (5 bases). Germline V CDR1 and CDR2: DFQATT, SNEGSKA (reference sequence). V was cut by 6 bases and J by 6 bases, with 18 bases left in between. CDR3 length: 14 residues. CDR3 loop: CSARVPGKSQPQHF. Written as DNA, the CDR3 is TGCAGTGCCAGGGTTCCCGGGAAGAGTCAGCCCCAGCATTTT.

V usage is TRBV20-1 and J usage is TRBJ2-3; 7 bases are a match to TRBD2. The length of the CDR3 is 13 residues. V shed 6 bases, J shed 5 bases, and the junction held 8 bases outside the gene matches. Germline lookup yields CDR1 DFQATT and CDR2 SNEGSKA (reference sequence). In nucleotides, the CDR3 is TGCAGTGCAAAGACTAGCCCGATAGATACGCAGTATTTT. Encoded protein: CSAKTSPIDTQYF.

This clonotype was counted only a few times. V is TRBV27 and J is TRBJ2-5, with a possible D match to TRBD1 (6 bases). V lost 6 bases and J 4 bases, leaving 15 bases between the germline ends. Germline CDR1 and CDR2: MNHEY and SMNVEV (reference sequence). This CDR3 is 14 amino acids long. The CDR3 DNA sequence: TGTGCCAGCAGGTTGTGGGGGCTGGGAGAGACCCAGTACTTC. As protein: CASRLWGLGETQYF.